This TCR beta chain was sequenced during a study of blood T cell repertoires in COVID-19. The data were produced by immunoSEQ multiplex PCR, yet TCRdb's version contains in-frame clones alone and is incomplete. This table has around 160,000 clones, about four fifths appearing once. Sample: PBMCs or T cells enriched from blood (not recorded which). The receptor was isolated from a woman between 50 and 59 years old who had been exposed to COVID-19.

The CDR3 sequence is CASTRGVRQASGNYGYTF. CDR3 coding DNA: TGTGCCAGCACCCGAGGGGTTCGACAGGCCTCGGGCAACTATGGCTACACCTTC. The chain carries TRBV2 and TRBJ1-2; D might be TRBD1 (6 bases). V gave up 7 bases and J gave up 2 bases, with 26 bases separating them. The CDR3 totals 18 residues. Per the germline V gene, CDR1 is SNHLY and CDR2 is FYNNEI.